The 20 T cell receptor beta chains in this list originate from one sample, sequenced in a study of human T cells and chemical hapten exposure. The time point was: patch test 3, about 24 weeks after DPC sensitization. Indicated treatment: therapeutic diphenylcyclopropenone sensitization with weekly scalp DPC. TCRdb passed the RACE reads through MiXCR, listing each CDR3 protein once. Here the sample spans roughly 69,000 distinct CDR3 sequences, 8% to 13% being singletons. The sample consisted of whole blood, taken in connection with sensitization to the hapten diphenylcyclopropenone (DPC). The receptors stem from a woman aged 25 to 39 with alopecia areata. Some clones in this sample may be carry-over from other donors' samples.

This chain uses TRBV7-8 with TRBJ2-1; TRBD1 is a possible D gene (5 bases). The CDR3 is 16 amino acids. CDR1 is SGHVS and CDR2 is FQNEAQ in the germline V gene. The germline V and J ends were trimmed by 4 bases and 3 bases, with 16 bases remaining between them. The CDR3 DNA is TGTGCCAGCAGCTCTGTGGTACAGGTCTACTACAATGAGCAGTTCTTC. It yields the protein CASSSVVQVYYNEQFF.

The chain couples TRBV28 to TRBJ2-7; D possibly corresponds to TRBD1 (6 bases). The V gene lost 10 bases and the J gene lost 6 bases, with 16 bases spanning the gap. Germline-derived CDR1 and CDR2 are MDHEN and SYDVKM. The CDR3 covers 12 residues. CDR3 coding DNA: TGTGCCACTTCAGGGGCCCCACGCGAGCAGTACTTC. This codes for CATSGAPREQYF.

The rearrangement uses TRBV11-1 and TRBJ2-2; no reliable D call. This CDR3 spans 16 amino acids. The germline V gene encodes CDR1 SGHAT and CDR2 FQDESV (reference sequence). Trimming removed 2 bases from V and 0 bases from J, with 10 bases in between. CDR3 sequence reads: CASSLRRSANTGELFF. CDR3 coding DNA: TGTGCCAGCAGCTTAAGACGGTCCGCGAACACCGGGGAGCTGTTTTTT.

This clonotype has at least ten counts. CDR3 region: CAIKAYLNSPLHF. The DNA of the CDR3 is TGTGCCATCAAAGCCTATTTGAATTCACCCCTCCACTTT. This chain links TRBV10-3 with TRBJ1-6; no definite D call. Trimming cost V 7 bases and J 7 bases, with 11 bases left between them. The germline V gene has CDR1 ENHRY and CDR2 SYGVKD. CDR3 length: 13 residues.

This clonotype was detected a few times. A read error may account for a junction end that differs from germline. This rearrangement joins TRBV7-7 to TRBJ2-1, with D possibly matching TRBD2 (6 bases). From germline, CDR1 is SSHAT and CDR2 FNYEAQ (reference sequence). The CDR3 has 15 amino acids. The CDR3 DNA follows: TGTGCTAGCAGCTTAGCCGGGAGCTTGAACAATGAGCAGTTCTTC. It yields the protein CASSLAGSLNNEQFF. Filled out from reference TRBV7-7 and TRBJ2-1, the complete variable domain reads GAGVSQSPRYKVTKRGQDVTLRCDPISSHATLYWYQQALGQGPEFLTYFNYEAQPDKSGLPSDRFSAERPEGSISTLTIQRTEQRDSAMYRCASSLAGSLNNEQFFGPGTRLTVL.

J is TRBJ1-5 and V is TRBV28; 10 bases are shared with TRBD1. Trimming cost V 6 bases and J 5 bases; bases outside gene matches: 7. The CDR3 extends over 15 amino acids. Germline CDR1 reads MDHEN; CDR2 reads SYDVKM. The CDR3 here is CASSELGTGDQPQHF. DNA for the CDR3: TGTGCCAGCAGCGAGCTAGGGACAGGGGATCAGCCCCAGCATTTT.

J is TRBJ2-1 and V is TRBV29-1; no reliable D call. Germline V gene data show CDR1 as SQVTM and CDR2 as ANQGSEA. The CDR3 runs 10 residues. V was shortened by 4 bases and J by 9 bases, with 7 bases between the two germline ends. For the CDR3, the DNA is TGCAGCGTTGTTACTGGTGAGCAGTTCTTC. As protein: CSVVTGEQFF.

This clonotype was picked up many times. The J gene is TRBJ1-5, the V gene TRBV20-1, with D perhaps TRBD1 (6 bases). Germline CDR1 is DFQATT and CDR2 is SNEGSKA (reference sequence). The CDR3 is made up of 15 amino acids. With 0 bases removed from V and 5 bases from J, the gap between germline ends came to 14 bases. CDR3 nucleotide sequence: TGCAGTGCTAGAGACCCAAGACAGGCCGATCAGCCCCAGCATTTT. It specifies CSARDPRQADQPQHF.

The genes are TRBV18 and TRBJ2-3, with 10 bases lining up with TRBD1. The CDR3 runs to 16 residues. V lost 2 bases to trimming and J lost 5 bases; unmatched junction nucleotides: 7. Germline-derived CDR1 and CDR2 are KGHSH and LQKENI. CDR3 sequence (DNA): TGTGCCAGCTCACCAATGAGACAGGGGGCGCAAGATACGCAGTATTTT. It specifies CASSPMRQGAQDTQYF.

This clonotype was picked up many times. V gene TRBV4-3 combines with J gene TRBJ1-5, with D uncertain. The ends were cut back, 0 bases at V and 7 bases at J, with 13 bases in the middle. The CDR3 length is 15 residues. Germline CDR1 is LGHNA and CDR2 is YSLEER. As DNA, the CDR3 is TGCGCCAGCAGCCAAGAGCCGGCAGTAGGACAGCCCCAGCATTTT. This gives the protein CASSQEPAVGQPQHF.

The chain has TRBV7-9 and TRBJ2-3, with D hard to call. Trimming took 3 bases from V and 0 from J, leaving 4 bases between them. Per germline, CDR1 SEHNR and CDR2 FQNEAQ (reference sequence). CDR3 length equals 13 residues. The CDR3 nucleotides are TGTGCCAGCAGCTTGGGCAGCACAGATACGCAGTATTTT. It translates to CASSLGSTDTQYF.

The chain joins TRBV4-2 to TRBJ2-3, with D unclear. V was pared by 3 bases and J by 3 bases, with 10 bases between. The germline V gene has CDR1 LGHNA and CDR2 YNFKEQ. The CDR3 sequence is 14 residues long. The CDR3 region has the DNA TGTGCCAGCAGCCAGGGGAATAAGACAGATACGCAGTATTTT. Protein product: CASSQGNKTDTQYF.

This clonotype was seen a handful of times. The V and J genes are TRBV30 and TRBJ1-5, with D uncertain. Germline lookup yields CDR1 GTSNPN and CDR2 SVGIG (reference sequence). The V end was cut by 2 bases, the J end by 0 bases, with 14 bases between. The CDR3 totals 16 residues. The chain's CDR3 is CAWSPGWGYSNQPQHF. For the CDR3, the DNA is TGTGCCTGGAGTCCAGGATGGGGTTATAGCAATCAGCCCCAGCATTTT.

This clonotype was counted only a few times. V gene TRBV12-3 or TRBV12-4 combines with J gene TRBJ2-5; D possibly matches TRBD1 or TRBD2 (6 bases each). The V gene lost 2 bases and the J gene lost 4 bases, with 11 bases spanning the gap. This CDR3 is 14 amino acids long. DNA for the CDR3: TGTGCCAGCAGTTTAACGGGGGCAGGAGAGACCCAGTACTTC. This sequence encodes CASSLTGAGETQYF.

This chain connects TRBV2 to TRBJ2-5; no firm D call. Looked up from germline, CDR1 is SNHLY and CDR2 is FYNNEI. This CDR3 comprises 9 residues. Trimming took off 8 bases at V and 5 bases at J, with 3 bases between the two ends. The CDR3 nucleotides read TGTGCCAGCGGCGAGACCCAGTACTTC. As protein: CASGETQYF.

This clonotype has more than one count but fewer than ten. This sequence joins TRBV10-3 and TRBJ2-7, with a tentative D call TRBD2 (6 bases). Trimming removed 8 bases from V and 3 bases from J, with 14 bases in between. Germline lookup yields CDR1 ENHRY and CDR2 SYGVKD. The CDR3 length is 13 residues. The CDR3 DNA is TGTGCCATCTCCGGAGGGGCGGGCTACGAGCAGTACTTC. Translated, it gives CAISGGAGYEQYF.

In this sample, this clonotype turned up many times. The chain joins TRBV4-2 to TRBJ1-4; 9 positions match TRBD1. From germline, CDR1 is LGHNA and CDR2 YNFKEQ. CDR3 length equals 17 residues. Trimming took 4 bases from V and 1 from J; bases not matched to a gene: 7. CDR3 sequence: CASSLSPGQGTNEKLFF. The CDR3 DNA sequence: TGTGCCAGCAGCCTATCGCCGGGACAGGGAACTAATGAAAAACTGTTTTTT.

The genes are TRBV5-1 and TRBJ2-1; D may be TRBD2 (6 bases). Germline V CDR1 and CDR2: SGHRS, YFSETQ. The CDR3 runs 15 residues. V was shortened by 4 bases and J by 7 bases, with 18 bases between the two germline ends. CDR3 nucleotides: TGCGCCAGCAGCGTATCCCCGAGTGGGGGGAATGAGCAGTTCTTC. Protein: CASSVSPSGGNEQFF.

This clonotype was seen repeatedly, ten times or more. V usage is TRBV7-2 and J usage is TRBJ1-2; 8 bases match TRBD1. This CDR3 region has 17 residues. In germline, CDR1 is SGHTA, CDR2 FQGNSA. Trimming took 8 bases from V and 0 from J; bases not matched to a gene: 14. CDR3 residues: CASSPRTGFGTNYGYTF. CDR3 in DNA: TGTGCCAGCTCCCCGAGGACAGGGTTTGGAACTAACTATGGCTACACCTTC.

This clonotype was seen a handful of times. The chain recombines TRBV28 with TRBJ1-1; D might be TRBD1 (6 bases). V was cut by 8 bases and J by 0 bases, with 34 bases left in between. This CDR3 region has 21 residues. CDR1 is MDHEN, CDR2 SYDVKM, per germline. The DNA for the CDR3 is TGTGCCAGCCCTTCGTCTCGAAGCATGAGGGGGGCTGGACGGATGAACACTGAAGCTTTCTTT. This encodes CASPSSRSMRGAGRMNTEAFF.